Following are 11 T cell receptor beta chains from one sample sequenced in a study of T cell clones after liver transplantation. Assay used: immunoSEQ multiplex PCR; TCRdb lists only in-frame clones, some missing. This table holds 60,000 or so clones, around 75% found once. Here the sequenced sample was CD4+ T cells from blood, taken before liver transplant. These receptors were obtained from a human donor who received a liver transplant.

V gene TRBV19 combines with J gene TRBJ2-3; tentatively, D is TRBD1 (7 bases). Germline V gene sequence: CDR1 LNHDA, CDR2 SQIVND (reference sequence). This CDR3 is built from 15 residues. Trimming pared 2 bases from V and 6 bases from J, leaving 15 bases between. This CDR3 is CASSISPGGGDTQYF. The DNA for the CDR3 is TGTGCCAGTAGTATATCACCCGGAGGGGGCGATACGCAGTATTTT.

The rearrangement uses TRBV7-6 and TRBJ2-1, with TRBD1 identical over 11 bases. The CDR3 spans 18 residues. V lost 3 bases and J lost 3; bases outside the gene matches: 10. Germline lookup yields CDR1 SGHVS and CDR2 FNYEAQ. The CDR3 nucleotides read TGTGCCAGCAGCTTTTCGGCCAGGACAGGGGGCAACTACAATGAGCAGTTCTTC. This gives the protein CASSFSARTGGNYNEQFF.

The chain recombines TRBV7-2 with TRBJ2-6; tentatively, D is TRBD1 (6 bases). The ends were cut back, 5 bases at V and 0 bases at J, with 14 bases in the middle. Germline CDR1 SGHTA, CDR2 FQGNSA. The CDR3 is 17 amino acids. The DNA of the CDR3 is TGTGCCAGCAGCCCGGACAGAACTGGCTCTGGGGCCAACGTCCTGACTTTC. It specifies CASSPDRTGSGANVLTF.

The CDR3 region has the DNA TGTGCCAGCAGCACCCTTCGTGGCCGTCGGGCCAACGTCCTGACTTTC. Translation gives CASSTLRGRRANVLTF. The rearrangement links TRBV7-8 to TRBJ2-6; no definite D call. The V end lost 5 bases, the J end lost 5 bases, and 16 bases lay between the germline ends. CDR3 length: 16 residues. Germline-derived CDR1 and CDR2 are SGHVS and FQNEAQ.

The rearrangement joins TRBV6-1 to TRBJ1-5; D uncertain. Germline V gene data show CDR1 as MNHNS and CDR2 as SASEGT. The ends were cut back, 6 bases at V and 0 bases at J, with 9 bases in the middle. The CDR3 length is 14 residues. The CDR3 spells CASRKEYSNQPQHF. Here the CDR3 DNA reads TGTGCCAGCAGAAAAGAGTATAGCAATCAGCCCCAGCATTTT.

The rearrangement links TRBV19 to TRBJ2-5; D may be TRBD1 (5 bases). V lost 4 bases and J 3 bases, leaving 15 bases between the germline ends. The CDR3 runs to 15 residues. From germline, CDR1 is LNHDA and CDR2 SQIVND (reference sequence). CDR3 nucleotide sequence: TGTGCCAGTAGTAGCCCCCAGGCAGGGAAAGAGACCCAGTACTTC. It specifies CASSSPQAGKETQYF.

In nucleotides, the CDR3 is TGTGCCAGCAGTTACGGTAGCTCCTATAATTCACCCCTCCACTTT. Its translation is CASSYGSSYNSPLHF. The chain recombines TRBV6-5 with TRBJ1-6; D remains ambiguous. Germline loops: CDR1 MNHEY, CDR2 SVGAGI. This CDR3 contains 15 residues. V lost 2 bases and J lost 0, with 5 bases in between.

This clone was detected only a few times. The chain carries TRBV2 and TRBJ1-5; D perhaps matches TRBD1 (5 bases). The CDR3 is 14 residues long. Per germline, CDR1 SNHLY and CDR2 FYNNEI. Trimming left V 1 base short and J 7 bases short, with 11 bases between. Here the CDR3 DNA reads TGTGCCAGCAGTGAAGGGCAGGGAGGGCAGCCCCAGCATTTT. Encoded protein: CASSEGQGGQPQHF.

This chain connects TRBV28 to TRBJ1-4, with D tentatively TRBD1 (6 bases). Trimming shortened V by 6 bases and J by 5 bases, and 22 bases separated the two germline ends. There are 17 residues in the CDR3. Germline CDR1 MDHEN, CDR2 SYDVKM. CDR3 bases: TGTGCCAGCAGCTCACTCCTGAAACAGGGTTTAAATGAAAAACTGTTTTTT. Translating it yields CASSSLLKQGLNEKLFF.

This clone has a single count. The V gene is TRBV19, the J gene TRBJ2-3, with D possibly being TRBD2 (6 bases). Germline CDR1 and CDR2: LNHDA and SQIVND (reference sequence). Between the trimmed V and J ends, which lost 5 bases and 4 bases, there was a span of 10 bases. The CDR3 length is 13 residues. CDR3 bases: TGTGCCAGTAGTGAGGGCGGGGCAGATACGCAGTATTTT. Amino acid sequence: CASSEGGADTQYF.

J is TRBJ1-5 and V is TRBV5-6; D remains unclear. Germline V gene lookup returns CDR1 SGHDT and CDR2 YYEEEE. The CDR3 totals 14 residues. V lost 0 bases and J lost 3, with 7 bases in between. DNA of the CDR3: TGTGCCAGCAGCTTGGCCGGGGTCAATCAGCCCCAGCATTTT. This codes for CASSLAGVNQPQHF. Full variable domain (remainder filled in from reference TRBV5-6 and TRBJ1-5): DAGVTQSPTHLIKTRGQQVTLRCSPKSGHDTVSWYQQALGQGPQFIFQYYEEEERQRGNFPDRFSGHQFPNYSSELNVNALLLGDSALYLCASSLAGVNQPQHFGDGTRLSIL.